This T cell receptor beta chain was identified in a study of cytomegalovirus exposure and HLA in healthy donors. The V end was cut by 10 bases, the J end by 5 bases, with 15 bases between. The CDR3 extends over 13 amino acids. CDR1 is SNHLY and CDR2 is FYNNEI in the germline V gene. Both 60 Vbeta primers and 13 Jbeta primers went into the PCR. The protocol was immunoSEQ multiplex PCR, while the TCRdb copy is restricted to in-frame clones and leaves out a portion. The sample holds 170,000 or so clones, over 75% seen once. The sequenced sample was PBMCs. The chain uses TRBV2 and TRBJ1-5; weak D call: TRBD1 (6 bases). The sequence was collected from a woman in her twenties or thirties in good health and CMV-seronegative. CDR3 amino acids: CATSFKGDQPQHF. The DNA of the CDR3 is TGTGCCACCAGCTTTAAGGGGGATCAGCCCCAGCATTTT. The variable domain in full, completed from reference TRBV2 and TRBJ1-5, reads EPEVTQTPSHQVTQMGQEVILRCVPISNHLYFYWYRQILGQKVEFLVSFYNNEISEKSEIFDDQFSVERPDGSNFTLKIRSTKLEDSAMYFCATSFKGDQPQHFGDGTRLSIL.